This T cell receptor (beta chain) was sequenced for a study of beta chain features in type 1 diabetes. Study observations and caveats: Shortening that was moderate but significant affected the TCRB CDR3s of Type 1 diabetes patients in all four CD4+ subsets.

One heparinised blood draw averaging approximately 100 mL was given by each donor. Via CD45RO/CCR7/CD25/CD127/CD95/CD27, cells of the CD4+ naive, central memory, regulatory and stem cell-like memory subsets were sorted. Expressed TCRB transcripts got sequenced, as all isolated RNA was reverse transcribed. Clones were sequenced by immunoSEQ multiplex PCR, and TCRdb holds only the in-frame ones, with some missing. This table has 600,000 to 700,000 clones, about an eighth appearing once. Remarks on this clone: Its antigen is unknown.

The source is a man between 18 and 35 years old with type 1 diabetes. What was sequenced was naive CD4+ T cells from blood.

The CDR3 coding sequence is TGCGCCAGCACCGAGTGGGGCGCGGGGTTGGGCGAGCAGTACTTC. Translating it yields CASTEWGAGLGEQYF. The V gene is TRBV4-1, the J gene TRBJ2-7; D may be TRBD2 (6 bases). The germline V and J ends were trimmed by 7 bases and 6 bases, with 22 bases remaining between them. Germline CDR1 and CDR2: MGHRA and YSYEKL. The CDR3 loop spans 15 amino acids.